This entry describes one T cell receptor beta chain. Its antigen remains unknown. Germline V gene lookup returns CDR1 MGHDK and CDR2 SYGVNS. The CDR3 is made up of 15 amino acids. V shed 5 bases and J 4 bases; nucleotides not matched to a gene: 6. This entry belongs to a study of vaccination and CD4 T cells after COVID-19. Cultured CD4+ T cell DNA was sequenced using the Oncomine TCR Beta short-read assay. TCRdb called the PCR reads again in MiXCR, with one record for every CDR3 protein. The sample has tens of thousands of distinct CDR3 sequences, around a third seen once. Time point here: late sampling 161 to 241 days after vaccination in three convalescent patients. The sample's treatment: roughly 11-day PBMC culture with coronavirus spike peptide pools or control peptides (ViraFEST assay).

This receptor was taken from a human donor who had recovered from COVID-19. Here the sequenced sample was CD4+ T cells from blood, cultured in vitro, taken about 7 months after SARS-CoV-2 vaccination. The chain links TRBV25-1 to TRBJ2-3, with 10 bases identical to TRBD1. CDR3 sequence (DNA): TGTGCCAGCAGTCCGGGACAGGGGCGCGCAGATACGCAGTATTTT. Amino acid sequence: CASSPGQGRADTQYF.